One sample yielded the 26 T cell receptor beta chains listed below, sequenced in a study of cytomegalovirus exposure and HLA in healthy donors. Researchers ran the PCR with 60 Vbeta and 13 Jbeta primers. The repertoire was sequenced with immunoSEQ multiplex PCR; TCRdb's copy has only in-frame clones and lacks some. The data contain 95,000 to 150,000 clones, 15% of them singletons. Sequencing used PBMCs. Receptor source: a woman between 18 and 29 years old in good health and CMV-seronegative.

There are a few counts of this clone. V gene TRBV6-5 combines with J gene TRBJ2-7; TRBD2 agrees at 11 bases. V lost 7 bases to trimming and J lost 7 bases; unmatched junction nucleotides: 6. Germline assignment: CDR1 MNHEY and CDR2 SVGAGI. The CDR3 extends over 13 amino acids. The CDR3: CASKELAGDEQYF. The CDR3 DNA sequence: TGTGCCAGCAAGGAACTAGCGGGGGATGAGCAGTACTTC.

This clone occurred a few times. The rearrangement links TRBV19 to TRBJ2-7; TRBD1 might be the D (5 bases). Germline assignment: CDR1 LNHDA and CDR2 SQIVND (reference sequence). Trimming took 4 bases from V and 1 from J, leaving 11 bases between them. This CDR3 region has 14 residues. The CDR3 is CASSNGQGSYEQYF. The CDR3 coding sequence is TGTGCCAGTAGTAACGGGCAGGGTTCCTACGAGCAGTACTTC.

This clone was detected a few times. This chain uses TRBV7-3 with TRBJ2-3; 9 bases are a match to TRBD2. The germline V gene encodes CDR1 SGHTA and CDR2 FQGTGA. V was pared by 5 bases and J by 6 bases, with 12 bases of the junction left unmatched. This CDR3 is 16 amino acids long. CDR3 amino acids: CASSVSGGGYGDTQYF. Written as DNA, the CDR3 is TGTGCCAGCAGCGTTAGCGGGGGCGGGTATGGGGATACGCAGTATTTT.

This clone has a handful of counts. In DNA, the CDR3 is TGTGCCAGTAGTCCGGGAGGGACAGGGGGCGCAGATACGCAGTATTTT. Amino acid sequence: CASSPGGTGGADTQYF. This chain uses TRBV19 with TRBJ2-3; 12 positions match TRBD1. Losses at the gene ends were 5 bases for V and 4 bases for J; bases not matched to a gene: 7. Germline loops: CDR1 LNHDA, CDR2 SQIVND (reference sequence). CDR3 size: 16 residues. Together with reference TRBV19 and TRBJ2-3, the CDR3 gives the full variable domain: DGGITQSPKYLFRKEGQNVTLSCEQNLNHDAMYWYRQDPGQGLRLIYYSQIVNDFQKGDIAEGYSVSREKKESFPLTVTSAQKNPTAFYLCASSPGGTGGADTQYFGPGTRLTVL.

The DNA for the CDR3 is TGTGCCAGCAGCCCCCGGGGTGAGGGGGCTTATTATGGCTACACCTTC. This translates into CASSPRGEGAYYGYTF. J is TRBJ1-2 and V is TRBV5-6, with 7 bases identical to TRBD1. The germline CDR1 and CDR2 sequences are SGHDT and YYEEEE. Germline trimming cut 4 bases from V and 5 bases from J; bases unmatched to any gene: 14. This CDR3 spans 16 amino acids.

This clone has a handful of counts. This chain joins TRBV27 and TRBJ1-5; TRBD1 aligns across 12 bases. V dropped 5 bases and J dropped 9; count of bases not matched to a gene: 8. CDR3 length equals 15 residues. CDR1 MNHEY and CDR2 SMNVEV come from the germline V gene (reference sequence). The CDR3 loop is CASSPGTGGGGPQHF. The CDR3 DNA reads TGTGCCAGCAGTCCCGGGACAGGGGGCGGTGGGCCCCAGCATTTT.

V gene TRBV6-1 combines with J gene TRBJ2-7; 10 bases line up with TRBD1. V dropped 4 bases and J dropped 3; count of bases not matched to a gene: 6. The CDR3 totals 15 residues. Germline CDR1 reads MNHNS; CDR2 reads SASEGT. The chain's CDR3 is CASSGTRDRGYEQYF. The CDR3 DNA reads TGTGCCAGCAGTGGGACCCGGGACAGGGGCTACGAGCAGTACTTC.

This chain joins TRBV7-2 and TRBJ1-6; 8 nucleotides match TRBD1. Germline V gene sequence: CDR1 SGHTA, CDR2 FQGNSA. CDR3 length: 16 residues. Trimming removed 4 bases from V and 4 bases from J; junction bases left unmatched: 6. CDR3 loop: CASSSGQVLYNSPLHF. The CDR3 bases are TGTGCCAGCAGCTCGGGACAGGTTTTATATAATTCACCCCTCCACTTT.

There are a few counts of this clone. The chain joins TRBV10-3 to TRBJ2-7, with no clear D. V shed 3 bases and J shed 0 bases, with 9 bases lying between them. Per the germline V gene, CDR1 is ENHRY and CDR2 is SYGVKD. There are 14 residues in the CDR3. CDR3 protein: CAISDLQISYEQYF. The CDR3 DNA reads TGTGCCATCAGTGATTTACAGATCTCCTACGAGCAGTACTTC.

The chain couples TRBV19 to TRBJ2-2; 14 bases align to TRBD2. This CDR3 spans 15 amino acids. CDR1 is LNHDA and CDR2 is SQIVND in the germline V gene (reference sequence). The V gene end was trimmed by 8 bases and the J gene end by 4 bases; junction bases not matched to a gene: 3. In DNA form, the CDR3 reads TGTGCCAGTGGGACTAGCGGGAGCCTCACCGGGGAGCTGTTTTTT. Translation: CASGTSGSLTGELFF. Full variable domain (outside the CDR3, taken from reference TRBV19 and TRBJ2-2): DGGITQSPKYLFRKEGQNVTLSCEQNLNHDAMYWYRQDPGQGLRLIYYSQIVNDFQKGDIAEGYSVSREKKESFPLTVTSAQKNPTAFYLCASGTSGSLTGELFFGEGSRLTVL.

In this sample, this clone turned up a few times. The V call is TRBV5-1, the J call TRBJ1-1; 9 positions agree with TRBD1. Germline CDR1 reads SGHRS; CDR2 reads YFSETQ. Unmatched junction bases numbered 11, after V lost 2 bases and J lost 3 bases. CDR3 size: 17 residues. CDR3 residues: CASSFRTGEWLYTEAFF. CDR3 DNA sequence: TGCGCCAGCAGCTTCCGGACAGGGGAATGGCTGTACACTGAAGCTTTCTTT.

The V call is TRBV15, the J call TRBJ2-5, with D maybe TRBD2 (6 bases). From germline, CDR1 is LNHNV and CDR2 YYDKDF (reference sequence). The V end lost 4 bases, the J end lost 7 bases, and 19 bases lay between the germline ends. The CDR3 is made up of 15 amino acids. As DNA, the CDR3 is TGTGCCACCAGCAAACTATACGGGGGTCTGAGGACCCAGTACTTC. As protein: CATSKLYGGLRTQYF. The full variable domain, rest sourced from reference TRBV15 and TRBJ2-5, is DAMVIQNPRYQVTQFGKPVTLSCSQTLNHNVMYWYQQKSSQAPKLLFHYYDKDFNNEADTPDNFQSRRPNTSFCFLDIRSPGLGDTAMYLCATSKLYGGLRTQYFGPGTRLLVL.

The sample holds one count of this clone. The chain employs TRBV5-1 and TRBJ1-1, with 7 bases lining up with TRBD1. The CDR3 totals 14 residues. J was trimmed by 7 bases and V by 4 bases; bases with no gene match: 10. Per the germline V gene, CDR1 is SGHRS and CDR2 is YFSETQ. The CDR3 loop is CASSADRAGIEAFF. Written as DNA, the CDR3 is TGCGCCAGCAGCGCCGACAGGGCGGGGATTGAAGCTTTCTTT.

There are a few counts of this clone. V and J are TRBV7-2 and TRBJ2-7; 7 bases line up with TRBD2. Germline V lookup: CDR1 SGHTA, CDR2 FQGNSA. There are 13 residues in the CDR3. Germline trimming cut 10 bases from V and 1 base from J; bases unmatched to any gene: 7. CDR3 region: CATKTSWSYEQYF. In nucleotides, the CDR3 is TGTGCCACAAAGACTAGCTGGTCCTACGAGCAGTACTTC.

The rearrangement joins TRBV5-4 to TRBJ2-5, with 10 bases matching TRBD1. Germline loops: CDR1 SGHNT, CDR2 YYREEE (reference sequence). The CDR3 loop spans 15 amino acids. V lost 4 bases to trimming and J lost 5 bases; unmatched junction nucleotides: 8. The CDR3 DNA reads as TGTGCCAGCAGCGTGGGACAGGGGTTTGGCGAGACCCAGTACTTC. Its translation is CASSVGQGFGETQYF.

The rearrangement uses TRBV4-1 and TRBJ2-1; 8 positions agree with TRBD2. With 2 bases clipped from V and 8 bases from J, the junction kept 8 bases outside the gene matches. CDR1 MGHRA and CDR2 YSYEKL come from the germline V gene. There are 15 residues in the CDR3. CDR3 amino acids: CASSQLGLAGDEQFF. The CDR3 nucleotides are TGCGCCAGCAGCCAACTAGGACTAGCTGGGGATGAGCAGTTCTTC.

The chain couples TRBV10-3 to TRBJ2-7, with D perhaps matching TRBD1 (5 bases). The germline V gene has CDR1 ENHRY and CDR2 SYGVKD. V was clipped by 0 bases and J by 2 bases, with 8 bases between them. The CDR3 is made up of 14 amino acids. The CDR3 region is CAISESGRAYEQYF. The CDR3 region has the DNA TGTGCCATCAGTGAGTCGGGCAGGGCCTACGAGCAGTACTTC.

V is TRBV9 and J is TRBJ2-1; 7 bases line up with TRBD2. Trimming took 0 bases from V and 7 from J; bases not matched to a gene: 13. The CDR3 sequence is 17 residues long. Germline V CDR1 and CDR2: SGDLS, YYNGEE. The CDR3 coding sequence is TGTGCCAGCAGCGTAGAGGGAGGGAGTAAGGGAAGGAATGAGCAGTTCTTC. It translates to CASSVEGGSKGRNEQFF.

J is TRBJ1-1 and V is TRBV28; D not resolved. In germline, CDR1 is MDHEN, CDR2 SYDVKM. Trimming left V 5 bases short and J 5 bases short, with 9 bases between. The CDR3 is 12 amino acids. CDR3 sequence (DNA): TGTGCCAGCAGTCGAGGGTGGACTGAAGCTTTCTTT. Translated: CASSRGWTEAFF.

This clone appeared a few times. The gene calls are TRBV4-1 and TRBJ2-7; TRBD1 aligns across 7 bases. The CDR3 runs to 13 residues. CDR1 is MGHRA, CDR2 YSYEKL, per germline. The trim removed 9 bases at V and 2 bases at J, leaving 7 bases unmatched. The CDR3 nucleotides are TGCGCCAGAAAATTGGACAGGACCTACGAGCAGTACTTC. Amino acids: CARKLDRTYEQYF.

The chain employs TRBV27 and TRBJ2-7, with D possibly matching TRBD2 (6 bases). The CDR3 totals 13 residues. The V gene's germline CDR1 is MNHEY and CDR2 SMNVEV (reference sequence). The ends were cut back, 3 bases at V and 6 bases at J, with 12 bases in the middle. The CDR3 loop reads CASSFSAGREQYF. The CDR3, as DNA: TGTGCCAGCAGTTTTTCCGCGGGGCGCGAGCAGTACTTC.

This clone turned up a few times. In DNA form, the CDR3 reads TGCGCCAGCAGCCCCCGACAGGGGACGTGGAATTATGAGCAGTACTTC. As protein: CASSPRQGTWNYEQYF. This rearrangement joins TRBV5-1 to TRBJ2-7; 8 bases line up with TRBD1. The CDR3 sequence is 16 residues long. Germline loops: CDR1 SGHRS, CDR2 YFSETQ. V shed 4 bases, J shed 7 bases, and the junction held 16 bases outside the gene matches.

The chain combines TRBV19 with TRBJ1-5, with D perhaps TRBD1 (6 bases). With 7 bases removed from V and 3 bases from J, the gap between germline ends came to 16 bases. The length of the CDR3 is 15 residues. Germline V gene lookup returns CDR1 LNHDA and CDR2 SQIVND (reference sequence). DNA of the CDR3: TGTGCCAGTACCCCGAGGGGGGGATTCAATCAGCCCCAGCATTTT. Protein product: CASTPRGGFNQPQHF. Looking up the rest from reference TRBV19 and TRBJ1-5 gives the full variable domain: DGGITQSPKYLFRKEGQNVTLSCEQNLNHDAMYWYRQDPGQGLRLIYYSQIVNDFQKGDIAEGYSVSREKKESFPLTVTSAQKNPTAFYLCASTPRGGFNQPQHFGDGTRLSIL.

This clone has just a few counts. The V and J genes are TRBV9 and TRBJ2-7; possible D gene TRBD2, 7 bases. Germline loops: CDR1 SGDLS, CDR2 YYNGEE. CDR3 length: 14 residues. Trimming removed 6 bases from V and 2 bases from J, with 15 bases in between. The DNA of the CDR3 is TGTGCCAGCACCAAGGGGGGGGCCCCCTACGAGCAGTACTTC. Translated, it gives CASTKGGAPYEQYF.

Only a few counts were recorded for this clone. CDR3 in amino acids: CSVRDSAGTEAFF. The CDR3 region has the DNA TGCAGCGTTCGGGACAGCGCGGGCACTGAAGCTTTCTTT. The chain employs TRBV29-1 and TRBJ1-1; 7 bases are shared with TRBD1. Germline V gene data show CDR1 as SQVTM and CDR2 as ANQGSEA. This CDR3 has 13 amino acids. The V and J ends lost 5 bases and 4 bases, in that order; junction bases with no gene match: 7.

This clone has more than one count but fewer than ten. The genes are TRBV7-6 and TRBJ2-7; 9 nucleotides align to TRBD1. The germline CDR1 and CDR2 sequences are SGHVS and FNYEAQ. There are 16 residues in the CDR3. The V gene end was trimmed by 2 bases and the J gene end by 4 bases; junction bases not matched to a gene: 9. The CDR3 nucleotides read TGTGCCAGCAGCTTATATCGCGGGACAGGGCCGTACGAGCAGTACTTC. It specifies CASSLYRGTGPYEQYF.